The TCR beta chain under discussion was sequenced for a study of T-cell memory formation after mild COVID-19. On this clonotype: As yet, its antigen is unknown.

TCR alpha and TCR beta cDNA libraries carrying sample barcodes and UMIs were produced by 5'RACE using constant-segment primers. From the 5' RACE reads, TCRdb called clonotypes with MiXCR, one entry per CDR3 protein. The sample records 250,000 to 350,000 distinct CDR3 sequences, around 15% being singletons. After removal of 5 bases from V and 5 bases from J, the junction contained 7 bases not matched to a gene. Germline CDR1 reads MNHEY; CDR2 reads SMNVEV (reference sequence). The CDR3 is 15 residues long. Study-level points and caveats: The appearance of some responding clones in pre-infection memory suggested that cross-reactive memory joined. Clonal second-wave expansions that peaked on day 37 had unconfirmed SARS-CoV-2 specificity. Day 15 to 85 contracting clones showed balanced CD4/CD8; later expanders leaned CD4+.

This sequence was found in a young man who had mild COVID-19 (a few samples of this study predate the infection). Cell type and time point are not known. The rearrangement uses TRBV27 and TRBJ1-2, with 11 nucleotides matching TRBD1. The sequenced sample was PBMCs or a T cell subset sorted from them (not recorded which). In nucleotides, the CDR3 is TGTGCCAGCAGTCCGAGGACAGGGGGCCTTTATGGCTACACCTTC. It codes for CASSPRTGGLYGYTF.